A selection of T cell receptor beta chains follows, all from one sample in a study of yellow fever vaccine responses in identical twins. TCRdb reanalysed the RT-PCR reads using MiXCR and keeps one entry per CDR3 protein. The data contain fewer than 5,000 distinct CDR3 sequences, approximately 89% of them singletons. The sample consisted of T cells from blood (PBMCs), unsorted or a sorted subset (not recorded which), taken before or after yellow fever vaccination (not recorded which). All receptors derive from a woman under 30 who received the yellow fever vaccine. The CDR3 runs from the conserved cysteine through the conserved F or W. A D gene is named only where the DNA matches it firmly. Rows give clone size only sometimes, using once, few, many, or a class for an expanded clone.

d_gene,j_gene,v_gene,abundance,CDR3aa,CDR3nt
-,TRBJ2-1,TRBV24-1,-,CATSDLGSYNEQFF,TGTGCCACCAGTGATTTGGGCAGTTACAATGAGCAGTTCTTC
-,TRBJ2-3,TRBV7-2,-,CASSFYRDTDTQYF,TGTGCCAGCAGCTTCTACAGGGACACAGATACGCAGTATTTT
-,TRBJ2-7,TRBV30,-,CAWSSAGTYEQYF,TGTGCCTGGAGTTCGGCGGGGACCTACGAGCAGTACTTC
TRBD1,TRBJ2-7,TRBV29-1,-,CSVGKGQGALEQYF,TGCAGCGTTGGTAAGGGACAGGGGGCTCTCGAGCAGTACTTC
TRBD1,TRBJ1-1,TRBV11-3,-,CASSPGQGQEAFF,TGTGCCAGCAGCCCGGGACAGGGCCAGGAAGCTTTCTTT
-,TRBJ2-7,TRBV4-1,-,CASSDPGLHYEQYF,TGCGCCAGCAGCGACCCGGGTCTACACTACGAGCAGTACTTC
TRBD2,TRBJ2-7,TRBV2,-,CARGTSGSYEQYF,TGTGCCAGAGGGACTAGCGGGAGCTACGAGCAGTACTTC
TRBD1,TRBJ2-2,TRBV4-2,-,CASSQEAQGARSGELFF,TGTGCCAGCAGCCAAGAGGCCCAGGGGGCCCGCTCCGGGGAGCTGTTTTTT
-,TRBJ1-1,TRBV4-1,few,CASSQIAGGDTEAFF,TGCGCCAGCAGCCAAATTGCAGGAGGGGACACTGAAGCTTTCTTT
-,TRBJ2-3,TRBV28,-,CASSPRGVDTQYF,TGTGCCAGCAGCCCTCGGGGTGTGGATACGCAGTATTTT
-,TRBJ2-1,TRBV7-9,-,CASMGLSYNEQFF,TGTGCCAGCATGGGCCTCTCCTACAATGAGCAGTTCTTC
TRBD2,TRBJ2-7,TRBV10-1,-,CASSDSGRAPYEQYF,TGCGCCAGCAGTGACAGCGGGAGGGCCCCCTACGAGCAGTACTTC
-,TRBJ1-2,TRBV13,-,CASNPGSYGYTF,TGTGCCAGTAACCCGGGATCCTATGGCTACACCTTC
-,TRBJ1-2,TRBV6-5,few,CASSYSPGEYGYTF,TGTGCCAGCAGTTACAGTCCAGGGGAGTATGGCTACACCTTC
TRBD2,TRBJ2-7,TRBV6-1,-,CASSETSGGAGEQYF,TGTGCCAGCAGTGAGACTAGCGGGGGGGCAGGCGAGCAGTACTTC
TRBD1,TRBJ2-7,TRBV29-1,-,CSVRDRGFSYEQYF,TGCAGCGTTAGGGACAGGGGTTTCTCCTACGAGCAGTACTTC
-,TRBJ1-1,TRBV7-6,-,CASSDHMNTEAFF,TGTGCCAGCAGCGACCATATGAACACTGAAGCTTTCTTT
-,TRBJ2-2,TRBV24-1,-,CATSDFRRTRELFF,TGTGCCACCAGTGATTTTCGACGGACCCGGGAGCTGTTTTTT
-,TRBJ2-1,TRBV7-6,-,CASSFQRYNEQFF,TGTGCCAGCAGCTTCCAACGCTACAATGAGCAGTTCTTC
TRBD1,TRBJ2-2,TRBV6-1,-,CASRQQGAVTGELFF,TGTGCCAGCAGACAACAGGGGGCGGTCACCGGGGAGCTGTTTTTT
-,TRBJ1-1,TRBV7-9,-,CASITAPEAFF,TGTGCCAGCATAACAGCACCTGAAGCTTTCTTT
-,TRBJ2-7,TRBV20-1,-,CSARDGDDYYEQYF,TGCAGTGCTAGAGATGGGGACGATTACTACGAGCAGTACTTC
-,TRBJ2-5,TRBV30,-,CAWSKTGWGETQYF,TGTGCCTGGAGTAAAACAGGGTGGGGAGAGACCCAGTACTTC
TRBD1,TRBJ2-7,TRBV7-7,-,CASSLGPGQGSEQYF,TGTGCTAGCAGCTTAGGTCCGGGACAGGGAAGCGAGCAGTACTTC
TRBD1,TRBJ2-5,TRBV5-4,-,CASSLTGAKETQYF,TGTGCCAGCAGCTTGACAGGGGCGAAAGAGACCCAGTACTTC
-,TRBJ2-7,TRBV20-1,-,CSASVYEQYF,TGCAGTGCTTCGGTTTACGAGCAGTACTTC
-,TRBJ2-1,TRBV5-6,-,CASSSPSGSYGEQFF,TGTGCCAGCAGCTCCCCCTCGGGCTCCTACGGTGAGCAGTTCTTC
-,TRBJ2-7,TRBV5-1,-,CASSPPGYEQYF,TGCGCCAGCAGCCCCCCGGGCTACGAGCAGTACTTC
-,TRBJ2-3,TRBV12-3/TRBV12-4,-,CASSDETEYTQYF,TGTGCCAGCAGTGATGAGACAGAATATACGCAGTATTTT
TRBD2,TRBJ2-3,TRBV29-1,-,CSVELSGSKSTDTQYF,TGCAGCGTTGAACTTAGCGGGAGTAAAAGCACAGATACGCAGTATTTT
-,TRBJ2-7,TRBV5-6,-,CASSFFERAEQYF,TGTGCCAGCAGCTTCTTTGAGCGGGCCGAGCAGTACTTC
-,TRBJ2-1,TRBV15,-,CATSKSGDAYNEQFF,TGTGCCACCAGCAAAAGCGGAGATGCCTACAATGAGCAGTTCTTC
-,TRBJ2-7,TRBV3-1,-,CASSHIDTAVGYEQYF,TGTGCCAGCAGCCACATCGACACCGCCGTGGGATACGAGCAGTACTTC
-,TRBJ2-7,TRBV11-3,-,CASSLVGGAPPYEQYF,TGTGCCAGCAGCTTAGTGGGGGGAGCCCCCCCCTACGAGCAGTACTTC
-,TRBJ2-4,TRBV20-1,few,CSAGEGFGSKNIQYF,TGCAGTGCTGGAGAGGGGTTTGGGTCCAAAAACATTCAGTACTTC
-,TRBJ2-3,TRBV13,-,CASRSADTQYF,TGTGCCAGCAGGTCGGCAGATACGCAGTATTTT
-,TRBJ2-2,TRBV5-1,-,CASSFSRDGAGELFF,TGCGCCAGCAGCTTCTCCAGGGATGGGGCCGGGGAGCTGTTTTTT
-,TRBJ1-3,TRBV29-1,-,CSVEERPSLSGNTIYF,TGCAGCGTTGAAGAACGACCATCGCTCTCTGGAAACACCATATATTTT
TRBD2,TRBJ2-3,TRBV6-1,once,CACRLSGTSQTDTQYF,TGTGCCTGCAGGCTTTCCGGGACTAGCCAGACAGATACGCAGTATTTT
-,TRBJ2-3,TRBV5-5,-,CASSLGRLRTDTQYF,TGTGCCAGCAGCTTGGGTCGTCTACGGACAGATACGCAGTATTTT
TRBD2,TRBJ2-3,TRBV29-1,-,CSVARGGSDTQYF,TGCAGCGTTGCCCGGGGGGGCTCAGATACGCAGTATTTT
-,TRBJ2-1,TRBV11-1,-,CASTDRRNNEQFF,TGTGCCAGCACCGATAGGAGAAACAATGAGCAGTTCTTC
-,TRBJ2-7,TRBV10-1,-,CASEEGERAYEQYF,TGCGCCAGCGAGGAGGGGGAAAGGGCCTACGAGCAGTACTTC
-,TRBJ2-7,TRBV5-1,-,CASSRGGTSFLSF,TGCGCCAGCAGCCGTGGGGGTACGTCATTTCTAAGCTTC
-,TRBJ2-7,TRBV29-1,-,CSVELDYEQYF,TGCAGCGTTGAACTGGATTACGAGCAGTACTTC
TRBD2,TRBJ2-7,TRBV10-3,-,CAIGTSFPYEQYF,TGTGCCATCGGGACTAGCTTCCCCTACGAGCAGTACTTC
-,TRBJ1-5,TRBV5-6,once,CASSSTSGTTNQPQHF,TGTGCCAGCAGTTCGACCAGCGGGACAACTAATCAGCCCCAGCATTTT
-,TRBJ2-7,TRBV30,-,CAWSVSTLYEQYF,TGTGCCTGGAGTGTTTCTACTCTCTACGAGCAGTACTTC
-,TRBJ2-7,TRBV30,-,CAWGQGGYEQYF,TGTGCCTGGGGGCAGGGAGGCTACGAGCAGTACTTC
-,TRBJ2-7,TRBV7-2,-,CASSAGGRSYEQYF,TGTGCCAGCAGTGCCGGTGGCAGATCCTACGAGCAGTACTTC
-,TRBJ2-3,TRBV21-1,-,CASNLRRNTQYF,TGTGCCAGCAACCTCCGACGGAATACGCAGTATTTT
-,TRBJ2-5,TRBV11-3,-,CASSLGQVFQETQYF,TGTGCCAGCAGCTTAGGACAGGTTTTCCAAGAGACCCAGTACTTC
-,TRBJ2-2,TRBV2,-,CASSRETGNTGELFF,TGTGCCAGCAGTCGGGAGACCGGGAACACCGGGGAGCTGTTTTTT
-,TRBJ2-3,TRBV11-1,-,CASSLDGVPTDTQYF,TGTGCCAGCAGCTTAGACGGCGTACCCACAGATACGCAGTATTTT